A single sample is the source of the 18 T cell receptor beta chains below, sequenced in a study of T cell repertoires in cytomegalovirus infection. TCRdb re-called the reads with MiXCR, one entry per CDR3 protein. This sample has around 260,000 distinct CDR3 sequences, with about 26% found just once. The sequenced material came from PBMCs. The receptors shown here come from a human donor in good health (CMV status not recorded). Some clones in this sample may be carry-over from other donors' samples.

The table lists this clonotype with a few counts. This chain links TRBV20-1 with TRBJ2-3, with D tentatively TRBD1 (7 bases). The CDR3 has 14 amino acids. Trimming stripped 6 bases from V and 3 bases from J, with 16 bases between. Germline V lookup: CDR1 DFQATT, CDR2 SNEGSKA (reference sequence). Written as DNA, the CDR3 is TGCAGTGCCACTATGTCAGGGGGGACAGATACGCAGTATTTT. Its translation: CSATMSGGTDTQYF.

The V and J genes are TRBV6-1 and TRBJ1-5; D might be TRBD1 (5 bases). Germline V gene lookup returns CDR1 MNHNS and CDR2 SASEGT. Between the trimmed V and J ends, which lost 4 bases and 1 base, there was a span of 8 bases. The CDR3 is 14 amino acids. The CDR3 protein is CASSGDGSNQPQHF. In DNA form, the CDR3 reads TGTGCCAGCAGTGGGGACGGGAGCAATCAGCCCCAGCATTTT.

This clonotype has more than one count but fewer than ten. This chain connects TRBV30 to TRBJ1-6, with unresolved D. The CDR3 runs to 11 residues. V gave up 1 base and J gave up 10 bases, with 5 bases separating them. Germline lookup yields CDR1 GTSNPN and CDR2 SVGIG (reference sequence). CDR3 sequence reads: CAWSDRSPLHF. The CDR3 DNA is TGTGCCTGGAGTGATCGGTCACCCCTCCACTTT.

V is TRBV24-1 and J is TRBJ2-7; D ambiguous. Per the germline V gene, CDR1 is KGHDR and CDR2 is SFDVKD. The length of the CDR3 is 13 residues. The germline V and J ends were trimmed by 4 bases and 6 bases, with 12 bases remaining between them. In DNA, the CDR3 is TGTGCCACCAGTGACGCCAGGTGGGGCGAGCAGTACTTC. Translation: CATSDARWGEQYF.

The chain carries TRBV5-1 and TRBJ2-7, with D tentatively TRBD2 (6 bases). V lost 6 bases to trimming and J lost 0 bases, with 10 bases between them. Per germline, CDR1 SGHRS and CDR2 YFSETQ. CDR3 length: 13 amino acids. The CDR3, as DNA: TGCGCCAGCACTGACGGGAGCTCCTACGAGCAGTACTTC. Translation gives CASTDGSSYEQYF.

This clonotype appeared many times. This chain uses TRBV28 with TRBJ2-3; TRBD1 matches 7 bases. The V and J ends lost 2 bases and 1 base, in that order; junction bases with no gene match: 6. The length of the CDR3 is 16 residues. CDR1 and CDR2 from the germline V gene are MDHEN and SYDVKM. CDR3 nucleotide sequence: TGTGCCAGCAGTTTAGCCAGGGGGTATGGCACAGATACGCAGTATTTT. Its protein product is CASSLARGYGTDTQYF.

The chain uses TRBV7-9 and TRBJ2-3; D uncertain. CDR1 is SEHNR, CDR2 FQNEAQ, per germline (reference sequence). This CDR3 comprises 15 residues. V was cut by 5 bases and J by 0 bases, with 12 bases left in between. DNA of the CDR3: TGTGCCAGCAGCCCACAGACAAGAAGCACAGATACGCAGTATTTT. Encoded protein: CASSPQTRSTDTQYF.

This clonotype was seen only a few times. J is TRBJ2-5 and V is TRBV28, with 10 nucleotides matching TRBD1. Germline V gene lookup returns CDR1 MDHEN and CDR2 SYDVKM. CDR3 size: 16 residues. V was clipped by 7 bases and J by 4 bases; unmatched bases: 12. CDR3 nucleotides: TGTGCCAGCACCCGGCCCCCGGGACAGGGGAGAGAGACCCAGTACTTC. Its protein product is CASTRPPGQGRETQYF.

The chain is built from TRBV7-9 and TRBJ2-5; no definite D call. The V gene lost 2 bases and the J gene lost 3 bases, with 4 bases spanning the gap. Germline CDR1 is SEHNR and CDR2 is FQNEAQ (reference sequence). The CDR3 is 12 amino acids. The CDR3 sequence: CASSLSKETQYF. CDR3 sequence (DNA): TGTGCCAGCAGCTTATCTAAAGAGACCCAGTACTTC.

This clonotype showed up just a few times. This chain joins TRBV6-6 and TRBJ2-1; 9 nucleotides agree with TRBD2. Germline V gene lookup returns CDR1 MNHNY and CDR2 SVGAGI (reference sequence). The trim removed 3 bases at V and 6 bases at J, leaving 3 bases unmatched. The CDR3 extends over 14 amino acids. This CDR3 reads CASSYGTSSNEQFF. The CDR3, as DNA: TGTGCCAGCAGTTATGGGACTAGCAGCAATGAGCAGTTCTTC.

This clonotype has more than one count but fewer than ten. This chain joins TRBV12-5 and TRBJ2-3; D may match TRBD1 or TRBD2 (6 bases each). Germline CDR1 is LGHNT and CDR2 is FRNRAP. V lost 11 bases and J lost 6, with 18 bases in between. The CDR3 covers 13 residues. The CDR3 here is CASGAPGFDTQYF. CDR3 sequence (DNA): TGTGCTTCGGGGGCCCCGGGGTTTGATACGCAGTATTTT.

This clonotype was seen a handful of times. The chain is built from TRBV7-9 and TRBJ2-3; 11 nucleotides line up with TRBD2. This CDR3 has 18 residues. Germline CDR1 and CDR2: SEHNR and FQNEAQ (reference sequence). Trimming removed 5 bases from V and 0 bases from J; junction bases left unmatched: 10. CDR3 protein: CASSNGLAGPSSTDTQYF. The CDR3 coding sequence is TGTGCCAGCAGCAATGGACTAGCGGGTCCCTCTAGCACAGATACGCAGTATTTT.

The rearrangement uses TRBV28 and TRBJ1-1; D unclear. The CDR3 runs to 12 residues. The ends were cut back, 5 bases at V and 8 bases at J, with 12 bases in the middle. CDR1 is MDHEN and CDR2 is SYDVKM in the germline V gene. CDR3: CASSRPVREAFF. Here the CDR3 DNA reads TGTGCCAGCAGTCGTCCCGTAAGAGAAGCTTTCTTT.

This clonotype was observed a handful of times. The rearrangement uses TRBV6-1 and TRBJ1-5; D uncertain. The CDR3 covers 19 residues. CDR1 and CDR2 (germline): MNHNS, SASEGT. Trimming pared 6 bases from V and 0 bases from J, leaving 24 bases between. CDR3 loop: CASSKKPLAGSNSNQPQHF. The CDR3 DNA sequence: TGTGCCAGCAGCAAAAAACCCCTCGCAGGCAGCAATAGCAATCAGCCCCAGCATTTT.

The chain carries TRBV5-1 and TRBJ2-5; TRBD2 agrees at 10 bases. The CDR3 runs 18 residues. The V and J ends lost 0 bases and 5 bases, in that order; junction bases with no gene match: 13. Germline CDR1 is SGHRS and CDR2 is YFSETQ. CDR3 sequence: CASSLAGAGGPYFETQYF. The CDR3, as DNA: TGCGCCAGCAGCTTGGCTGGAGCGGGAGGGCCCTATTTCGAGACCCAGTACTTC.

The rearrangement links TRBV10-3 to TRBJ2-2; possible D gene TRBD2, 6 bases. Germline values: CDR1 ENHRY, CDR2 SYGVKD. The CDR3 is 17 residues long. The V end lost 6 bases, the J end lost 3 bases, and 20 bases lay between the germline ends. The CDR3 protein is CAIRGTLVGEDTGELFF. Here the CDR3 DNA reads TGTGCCATCAGGGGGACCTTGGTTGGGGAGGACACCGGGGAGCTGTTTTTT.

V is TRBV7-2 and J is TRBJ2-7; D uncertain. V was shortened by 9 bases and J by 0 bases, with 9 bases between the two germline ends. The CDR3 contains 12 residues. Germline CDR1 SGHTA, CDR2 FQGNSA. In nucleotides, the CDR3 is TGTGCCAGTTCAGGCAACTCCTACGAGCAGTACTTC. Its protein product is CASSGNSYEQYF.

This clonotype showed up just a few times. This chain uses TRBV28 with TRBJ1-3; the match to TRBD1 covers 7 bases. The V gene end was trimmed by 5 bases and the J gene end by 4 bases; junction bases not matched to a gene: 8. The CDR3 covers 15 residues. Germline V gene sequence: CDR1 MDHEN, CDR2 SYDVKM. CDR3 bases: TGTGCCAGCAGTGCACCGACAGGGTCCGGAAACACCATATATTTT. Translating it yields CASSAPTGSGNTIYF. Looking up the rest from reference TRBV28 and TRBJ1-3 gives the full variable domain: DVKVTQSSRYLVKRTGEKVFLECVQDMDHENMFWYRQDPGLGLRLIYFSYDVKMKEKGDIPEGYSVSREKKERFSLILESASTNQTSMYLCASSAPTGSGNTIYFGEGSWLTVV.